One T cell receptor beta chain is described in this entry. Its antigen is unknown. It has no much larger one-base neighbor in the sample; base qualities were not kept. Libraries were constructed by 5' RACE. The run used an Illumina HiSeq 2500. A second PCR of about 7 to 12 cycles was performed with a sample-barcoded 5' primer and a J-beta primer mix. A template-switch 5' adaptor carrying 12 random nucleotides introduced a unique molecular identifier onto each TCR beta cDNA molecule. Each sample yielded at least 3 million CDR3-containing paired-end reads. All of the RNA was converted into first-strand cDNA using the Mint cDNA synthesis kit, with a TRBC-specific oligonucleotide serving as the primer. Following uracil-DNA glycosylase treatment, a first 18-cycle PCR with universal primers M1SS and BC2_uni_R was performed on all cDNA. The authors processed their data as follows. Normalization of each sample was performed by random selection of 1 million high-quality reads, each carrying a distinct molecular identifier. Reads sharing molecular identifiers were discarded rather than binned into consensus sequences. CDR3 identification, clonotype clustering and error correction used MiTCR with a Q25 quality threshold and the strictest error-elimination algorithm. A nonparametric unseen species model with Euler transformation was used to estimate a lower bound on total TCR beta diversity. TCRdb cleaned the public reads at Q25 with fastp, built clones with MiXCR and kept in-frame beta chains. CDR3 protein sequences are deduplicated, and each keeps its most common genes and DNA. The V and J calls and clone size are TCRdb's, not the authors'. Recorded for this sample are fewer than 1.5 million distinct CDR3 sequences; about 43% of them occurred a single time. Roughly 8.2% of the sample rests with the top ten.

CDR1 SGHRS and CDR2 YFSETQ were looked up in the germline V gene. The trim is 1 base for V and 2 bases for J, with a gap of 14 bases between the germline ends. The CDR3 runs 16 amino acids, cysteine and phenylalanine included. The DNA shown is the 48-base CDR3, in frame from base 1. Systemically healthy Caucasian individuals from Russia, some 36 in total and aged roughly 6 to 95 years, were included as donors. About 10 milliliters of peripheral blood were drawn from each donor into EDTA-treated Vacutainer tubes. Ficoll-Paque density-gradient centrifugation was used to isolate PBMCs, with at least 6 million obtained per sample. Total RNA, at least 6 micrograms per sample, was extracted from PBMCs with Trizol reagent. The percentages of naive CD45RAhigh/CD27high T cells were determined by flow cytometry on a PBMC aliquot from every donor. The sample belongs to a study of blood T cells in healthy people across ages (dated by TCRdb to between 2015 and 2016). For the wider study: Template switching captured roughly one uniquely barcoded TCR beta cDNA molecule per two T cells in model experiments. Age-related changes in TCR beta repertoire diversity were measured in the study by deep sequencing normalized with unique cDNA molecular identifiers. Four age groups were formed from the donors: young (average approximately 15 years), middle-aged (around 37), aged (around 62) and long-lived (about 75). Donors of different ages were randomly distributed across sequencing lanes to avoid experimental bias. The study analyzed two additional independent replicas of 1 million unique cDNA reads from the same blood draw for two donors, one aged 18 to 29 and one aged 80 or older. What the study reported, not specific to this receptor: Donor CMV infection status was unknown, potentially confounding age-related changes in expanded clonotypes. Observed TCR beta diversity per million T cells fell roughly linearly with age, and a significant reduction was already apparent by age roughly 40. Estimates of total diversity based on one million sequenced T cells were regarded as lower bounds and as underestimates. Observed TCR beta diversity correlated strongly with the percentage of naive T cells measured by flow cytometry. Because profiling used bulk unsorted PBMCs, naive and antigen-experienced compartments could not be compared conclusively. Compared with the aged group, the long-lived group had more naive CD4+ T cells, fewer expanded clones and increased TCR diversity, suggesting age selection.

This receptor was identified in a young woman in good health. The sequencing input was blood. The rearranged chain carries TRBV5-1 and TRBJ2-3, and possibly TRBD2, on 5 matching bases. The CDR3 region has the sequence CASSLRGMEDTDTQYF. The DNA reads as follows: TGCGCCAGCAGCTTGAGAGGGATGGAAGACACAGATACGCAGTATTTT.